Below, one T cell receptor (beta chain) is given with its context. The antigen remains unidentified. This CDR3 has 12 amino acids. V was clipped by 2 bases and J by 4 bases, with 7 bases between them. Germline V gene sequence: CDR1 DFQATT, CDR2 SNEGSKA (reference sequence). These data come from a study of T cells after yellow fever vaccination. Study results and limitations: A faster peak, day 5 versus 15, was reached by the weaker secondary response. Abundant bulk-population clonotypes could contaminate the FACS-sorted repertoires.

Researchers made TCR cDNA using 5'RACE template switching, and this step added a universal primer site and UMIs. MiXCR, applied by TCRdb to the 5' RACE reads, yields one record per CDR3 protein. The sample yields approximately 550,000 distinct CDR3 sequences, roughly 13% seen once. This TCR was recovered from a young man who received the YFV17D yellow fever vaccine. The chain recombines TRBV20-1 with TRBJ2-3; a possible D gene is TRBD2 (6 bases). Here the sequenced sample was PBMCs, taken on the day of the yellow fever booster vaccination. The DNA of the CDR3 is TGCAGTGCTAGACGGGGGTCAGATACGCAGTATTTT. This translates into CSARRGSDTQYF.